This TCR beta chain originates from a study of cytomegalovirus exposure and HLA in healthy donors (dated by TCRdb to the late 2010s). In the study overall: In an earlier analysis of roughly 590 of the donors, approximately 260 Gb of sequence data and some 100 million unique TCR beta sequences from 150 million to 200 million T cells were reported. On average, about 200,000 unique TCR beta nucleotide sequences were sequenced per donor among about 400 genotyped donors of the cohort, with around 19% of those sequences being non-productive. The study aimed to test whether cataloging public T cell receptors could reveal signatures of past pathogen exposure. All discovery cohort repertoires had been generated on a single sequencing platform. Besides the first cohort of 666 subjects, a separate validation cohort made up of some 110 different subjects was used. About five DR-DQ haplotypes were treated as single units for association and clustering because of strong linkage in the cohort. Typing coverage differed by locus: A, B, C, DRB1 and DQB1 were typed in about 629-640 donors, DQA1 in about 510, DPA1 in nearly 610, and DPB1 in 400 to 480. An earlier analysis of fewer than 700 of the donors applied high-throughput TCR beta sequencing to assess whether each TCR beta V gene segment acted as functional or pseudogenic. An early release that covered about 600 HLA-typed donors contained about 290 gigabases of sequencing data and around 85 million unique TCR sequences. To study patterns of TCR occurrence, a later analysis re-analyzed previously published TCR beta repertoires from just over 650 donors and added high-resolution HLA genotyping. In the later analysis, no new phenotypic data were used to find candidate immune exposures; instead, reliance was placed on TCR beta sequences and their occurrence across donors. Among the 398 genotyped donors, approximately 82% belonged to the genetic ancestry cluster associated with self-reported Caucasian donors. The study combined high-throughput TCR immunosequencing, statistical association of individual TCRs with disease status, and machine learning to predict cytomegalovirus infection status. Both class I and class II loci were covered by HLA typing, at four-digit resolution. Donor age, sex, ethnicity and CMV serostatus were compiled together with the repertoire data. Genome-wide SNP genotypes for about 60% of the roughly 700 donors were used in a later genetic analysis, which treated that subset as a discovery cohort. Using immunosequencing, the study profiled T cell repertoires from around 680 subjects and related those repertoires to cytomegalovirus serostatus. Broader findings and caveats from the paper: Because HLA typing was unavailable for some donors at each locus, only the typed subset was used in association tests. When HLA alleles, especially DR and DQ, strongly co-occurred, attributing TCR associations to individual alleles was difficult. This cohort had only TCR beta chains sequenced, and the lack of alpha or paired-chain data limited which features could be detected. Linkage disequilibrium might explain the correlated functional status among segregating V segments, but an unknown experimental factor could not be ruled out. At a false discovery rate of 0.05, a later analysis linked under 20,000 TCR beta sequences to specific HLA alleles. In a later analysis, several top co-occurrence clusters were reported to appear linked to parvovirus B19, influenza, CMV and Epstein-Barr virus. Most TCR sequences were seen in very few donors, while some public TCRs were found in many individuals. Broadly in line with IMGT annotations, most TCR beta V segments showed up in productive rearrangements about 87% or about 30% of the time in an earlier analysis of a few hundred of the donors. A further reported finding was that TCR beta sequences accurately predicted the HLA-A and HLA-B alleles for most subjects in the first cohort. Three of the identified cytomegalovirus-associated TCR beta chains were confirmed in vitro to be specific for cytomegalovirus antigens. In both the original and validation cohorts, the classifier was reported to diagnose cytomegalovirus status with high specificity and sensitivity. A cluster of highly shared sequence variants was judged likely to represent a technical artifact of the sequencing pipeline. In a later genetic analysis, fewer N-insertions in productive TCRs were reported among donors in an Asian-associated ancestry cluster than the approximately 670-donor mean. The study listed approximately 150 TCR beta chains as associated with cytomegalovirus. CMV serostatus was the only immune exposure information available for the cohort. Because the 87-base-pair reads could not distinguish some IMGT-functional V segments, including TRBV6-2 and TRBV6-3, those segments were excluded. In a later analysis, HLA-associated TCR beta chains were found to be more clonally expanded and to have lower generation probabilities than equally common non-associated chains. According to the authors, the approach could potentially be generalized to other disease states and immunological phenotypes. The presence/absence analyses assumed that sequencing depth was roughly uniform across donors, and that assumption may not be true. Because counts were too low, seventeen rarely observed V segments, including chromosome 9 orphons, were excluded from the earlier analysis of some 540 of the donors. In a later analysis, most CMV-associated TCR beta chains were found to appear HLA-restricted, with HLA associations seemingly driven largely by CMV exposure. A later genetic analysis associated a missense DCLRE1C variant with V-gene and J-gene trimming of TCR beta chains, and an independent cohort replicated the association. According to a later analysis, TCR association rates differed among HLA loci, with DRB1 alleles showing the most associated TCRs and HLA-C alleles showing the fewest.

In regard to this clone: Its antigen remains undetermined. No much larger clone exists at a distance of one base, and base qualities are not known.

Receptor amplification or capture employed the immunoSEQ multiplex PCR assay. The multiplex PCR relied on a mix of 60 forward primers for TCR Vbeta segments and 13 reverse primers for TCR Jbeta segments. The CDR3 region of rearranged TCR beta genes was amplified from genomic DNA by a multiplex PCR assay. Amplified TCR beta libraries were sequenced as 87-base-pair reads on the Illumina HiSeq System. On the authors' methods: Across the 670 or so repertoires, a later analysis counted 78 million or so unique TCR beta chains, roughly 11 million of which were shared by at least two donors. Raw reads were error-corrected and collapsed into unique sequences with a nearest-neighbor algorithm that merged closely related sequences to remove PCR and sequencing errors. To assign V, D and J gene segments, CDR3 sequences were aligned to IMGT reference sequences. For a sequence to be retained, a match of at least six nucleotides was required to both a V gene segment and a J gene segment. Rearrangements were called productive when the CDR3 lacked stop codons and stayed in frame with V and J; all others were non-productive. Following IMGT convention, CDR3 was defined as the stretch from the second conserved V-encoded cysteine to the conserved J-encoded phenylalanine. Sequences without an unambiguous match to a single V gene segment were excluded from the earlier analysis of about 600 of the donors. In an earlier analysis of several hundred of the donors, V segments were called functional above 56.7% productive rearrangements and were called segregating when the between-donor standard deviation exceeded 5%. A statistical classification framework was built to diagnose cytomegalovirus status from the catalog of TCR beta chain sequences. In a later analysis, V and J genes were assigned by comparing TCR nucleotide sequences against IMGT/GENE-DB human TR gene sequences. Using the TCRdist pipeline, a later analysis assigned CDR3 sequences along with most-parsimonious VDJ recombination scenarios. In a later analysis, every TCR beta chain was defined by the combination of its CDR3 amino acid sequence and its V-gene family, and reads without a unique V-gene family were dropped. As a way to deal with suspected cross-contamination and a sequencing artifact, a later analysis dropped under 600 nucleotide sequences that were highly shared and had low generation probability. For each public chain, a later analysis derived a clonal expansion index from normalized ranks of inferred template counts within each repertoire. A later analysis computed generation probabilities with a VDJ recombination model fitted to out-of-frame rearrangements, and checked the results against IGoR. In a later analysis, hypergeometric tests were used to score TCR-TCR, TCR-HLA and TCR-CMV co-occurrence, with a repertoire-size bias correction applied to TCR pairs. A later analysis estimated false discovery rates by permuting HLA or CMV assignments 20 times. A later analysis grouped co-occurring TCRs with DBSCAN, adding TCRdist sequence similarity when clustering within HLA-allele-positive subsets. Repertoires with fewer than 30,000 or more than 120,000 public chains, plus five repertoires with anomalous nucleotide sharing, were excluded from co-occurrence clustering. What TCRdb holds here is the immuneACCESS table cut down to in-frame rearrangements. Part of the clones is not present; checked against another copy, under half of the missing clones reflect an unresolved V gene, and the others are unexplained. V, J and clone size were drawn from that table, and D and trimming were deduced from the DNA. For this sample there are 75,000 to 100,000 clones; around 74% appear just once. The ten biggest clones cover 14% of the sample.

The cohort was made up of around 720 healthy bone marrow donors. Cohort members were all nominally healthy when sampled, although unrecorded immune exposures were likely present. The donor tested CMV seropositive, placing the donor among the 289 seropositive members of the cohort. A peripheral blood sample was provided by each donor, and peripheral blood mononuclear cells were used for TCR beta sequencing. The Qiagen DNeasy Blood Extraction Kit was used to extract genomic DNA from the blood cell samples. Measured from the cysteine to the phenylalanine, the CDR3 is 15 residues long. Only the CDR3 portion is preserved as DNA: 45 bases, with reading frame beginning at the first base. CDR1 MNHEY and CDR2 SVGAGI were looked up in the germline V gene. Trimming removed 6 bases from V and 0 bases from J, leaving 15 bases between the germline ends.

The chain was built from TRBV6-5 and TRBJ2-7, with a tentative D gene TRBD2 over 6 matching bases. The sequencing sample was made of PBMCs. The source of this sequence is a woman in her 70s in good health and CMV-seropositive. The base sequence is TGTGCCAGCAGACTTAGCGGAGATAGCTCCTACGAGCAGTACTTC. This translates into CASRLSGDSSYEQYF.